This T cell receptor beta chain derives from a study of long-term antiretroviral therapy in people with HIV. Regarding the study as a whole: Post-ART diversity increased but stayed below transplant donor controls. It was observed that HIV repertoires exhibited narrower CDR3 length ranges than controls.

As to this clone: Its antigen is unidentified.

Every participant with HIV received treatment in the United States. Running of the v3.0 immunoSEQ assay took place at survey level. TCRdb's table, derived via immunoSEQ multiplex PCR, lists solely in-frame clones and lacks some. The table lists around 37,000 clones, 85% of them singletons. Trimming removed 2 bases at V and 0 bases at J, with 19 bases between. This CDR3 region has 18 residues. Germline-derived CDR1 and CDR2 are MNHEY and SMNVEV (reference sequence). This TCR was sampled from a man between 18 and 35 years old with HIV. The chain links TRBV27 to TRBJ1-1; D not certain. The specimen was unsorted PBMCs, collected around 3.3 years after starting antiretroviral therapy. CDR3 amino acids: CASSLRVARNPMNTEAFF. CDR3 nucleotide sequence: TGTGCCAGCAGTTTAAGAGTCGCCAGGAACCCCATGAACACTGAAGCTTTCTTT.